The clone carrying this T cell receptor (beta chain) showed up just a few times. The antigen is unknown. A sample-barcoded 5' primer and a J-beta primer mix were used in a second PCR of about 6 to 11 cycles. Each cDNA molecule received a tag from a template-switch adaptor that had 12 random nucleotides. Each single sample gave us at least 3 million CDR3-containing paired-end reads. TCRdb passed the 5' RACE reads through MiXCR, listing each CDR3 protein once. Of under 2 million distinct CDR3 sequences detected, roughly 30% appear once; the ten largest clones hold about 11%. V lost 6 bases to trimming and J lost 0 bases; unmatched junction nucleotides: 11. CDR3 length: 18 amino acids. The data were obtained in a study of blood T cells in healthy people across ages. Study observations and caveats: Relative to aged donors, long-lived donors carried more naive CD4+ cells and displayed higher diversity. Considered underestimates were the diversity estimates obtained from one million T cells.

The TCR originated in a woman aged 25 to 45 in good health. This chain links TRBV12-3 or TRBV12-4 with TRBJ2-3; TRBD2 aligns across 11 bases. Sequencing used blood. CDR3 loop: CASSNWGGLAGSTDTQYF. The CDR3, as DNA: TGTGCCAGCAGCAACTGGGGTGGACTAGCGGGTAGCACAGATACGCAGTATTTT.